This entry describes one TCR beta chain. Its antigen is as yet unknown. The donors, nominally healthy at sampling, likely had unrecorded immune exposures. CDR3 length: 15 residues. The germline V and J ends were trimmed by 4 bases and 0 bases, with 10 bases remaining between them. CDR1 and CDR2 from the germline V gene are SGHRS and YFSETQ. It was with 60 Vbeta and 13 Jbeta primers that the PCR ran. Repertoires were generated with immunoSEQ multiplex PCR, while TCRdb's copy carries only in-frame clones and drops some. This repertoire shows 180,000 or so clones, around 80% found once; its top ten account for 1.5% to 2%. This sample is part of a study of cytomegalovirus exposure and HLA in healthy donors. Overall study findings and caveats: Most of the TCR beta V segments (in an earlier analysis) were productive either about 87% or about 30% of the time. When analyzed later, the rates of TCR association showed variation by HLA locus, with DRB1 the most and HLA-C the fewest.

Material for sequencing was PBMCs. The receptor's source is a man between 18 and 29 years old in good health and CMV-seronegative. The chain employs TRBV5-1 and TRBJ1-4; a weak D match, TRBD1 (6 bases). The CDR3 coding sequence is TGCGCCAGCAGCCCGGACAGCGCAACTAATGAAAAACTGTTTTTT. Translating gives CASSPDSATNEKLFF.